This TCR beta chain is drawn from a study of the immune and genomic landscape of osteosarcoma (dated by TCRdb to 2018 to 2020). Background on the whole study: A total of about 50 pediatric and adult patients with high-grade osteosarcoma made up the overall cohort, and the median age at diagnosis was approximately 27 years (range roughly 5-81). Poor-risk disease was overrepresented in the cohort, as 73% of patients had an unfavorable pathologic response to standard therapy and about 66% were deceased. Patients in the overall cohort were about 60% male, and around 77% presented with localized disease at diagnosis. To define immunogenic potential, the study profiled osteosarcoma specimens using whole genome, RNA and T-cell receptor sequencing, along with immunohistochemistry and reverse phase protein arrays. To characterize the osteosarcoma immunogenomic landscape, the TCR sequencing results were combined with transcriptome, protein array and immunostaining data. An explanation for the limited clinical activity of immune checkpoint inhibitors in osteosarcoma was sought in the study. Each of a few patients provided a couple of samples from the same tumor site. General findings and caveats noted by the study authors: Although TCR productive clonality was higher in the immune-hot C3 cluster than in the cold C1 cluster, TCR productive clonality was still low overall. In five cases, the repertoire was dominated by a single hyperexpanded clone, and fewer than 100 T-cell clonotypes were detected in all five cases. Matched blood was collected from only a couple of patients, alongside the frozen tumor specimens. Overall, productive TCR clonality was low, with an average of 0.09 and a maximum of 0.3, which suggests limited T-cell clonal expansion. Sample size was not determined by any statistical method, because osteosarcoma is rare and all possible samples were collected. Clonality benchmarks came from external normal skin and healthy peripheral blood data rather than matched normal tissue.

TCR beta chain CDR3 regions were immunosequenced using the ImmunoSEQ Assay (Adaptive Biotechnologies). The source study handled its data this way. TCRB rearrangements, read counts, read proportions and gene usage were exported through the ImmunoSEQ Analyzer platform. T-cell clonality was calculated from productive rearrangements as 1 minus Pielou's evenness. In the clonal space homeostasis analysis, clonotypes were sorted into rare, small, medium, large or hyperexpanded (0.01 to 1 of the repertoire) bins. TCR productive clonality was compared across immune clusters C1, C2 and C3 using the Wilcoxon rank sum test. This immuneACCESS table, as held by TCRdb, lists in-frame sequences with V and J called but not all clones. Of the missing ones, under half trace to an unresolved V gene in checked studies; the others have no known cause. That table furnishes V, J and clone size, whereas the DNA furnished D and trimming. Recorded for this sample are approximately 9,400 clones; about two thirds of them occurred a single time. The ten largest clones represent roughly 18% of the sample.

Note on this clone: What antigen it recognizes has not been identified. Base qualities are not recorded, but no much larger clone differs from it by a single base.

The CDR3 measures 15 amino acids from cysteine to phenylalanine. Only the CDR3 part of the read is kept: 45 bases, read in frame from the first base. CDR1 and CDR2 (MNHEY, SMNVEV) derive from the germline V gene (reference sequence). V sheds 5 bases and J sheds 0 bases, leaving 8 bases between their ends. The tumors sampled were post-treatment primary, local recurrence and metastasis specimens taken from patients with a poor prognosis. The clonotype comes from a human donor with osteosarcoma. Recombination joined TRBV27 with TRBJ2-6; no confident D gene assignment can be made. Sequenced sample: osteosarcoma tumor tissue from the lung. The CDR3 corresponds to CASSPTPSGANVLTF. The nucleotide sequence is TGTGCCAGCAGTCCCACCCCCTCTGGGGCCAACGTCCTGACTTTC.